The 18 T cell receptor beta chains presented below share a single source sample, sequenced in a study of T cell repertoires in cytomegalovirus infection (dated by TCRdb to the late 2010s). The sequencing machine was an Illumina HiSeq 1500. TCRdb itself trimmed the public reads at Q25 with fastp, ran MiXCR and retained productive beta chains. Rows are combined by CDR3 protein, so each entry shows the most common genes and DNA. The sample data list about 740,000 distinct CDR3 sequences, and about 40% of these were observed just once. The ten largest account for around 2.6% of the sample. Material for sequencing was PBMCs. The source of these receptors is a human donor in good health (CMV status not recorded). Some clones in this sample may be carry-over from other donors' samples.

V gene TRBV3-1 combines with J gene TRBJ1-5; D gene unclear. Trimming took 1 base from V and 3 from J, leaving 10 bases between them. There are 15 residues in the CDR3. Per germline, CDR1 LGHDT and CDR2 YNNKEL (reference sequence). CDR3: CASSQAGSNNQPQHF. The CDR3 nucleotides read TGTGCCAGCAGCCAAGCCGGCAGTAACAATCAGCCCCAGCATTTT.

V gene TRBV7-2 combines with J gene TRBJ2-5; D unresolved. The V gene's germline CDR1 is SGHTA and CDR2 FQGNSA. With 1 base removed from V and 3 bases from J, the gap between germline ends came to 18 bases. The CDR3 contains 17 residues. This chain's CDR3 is CASSLVGPGGYEETQYF. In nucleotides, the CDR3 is TGTGCCAGCAGCTTAGTGGGTCCGGGCGGATATGAAGAGACCCAGTACTTC.

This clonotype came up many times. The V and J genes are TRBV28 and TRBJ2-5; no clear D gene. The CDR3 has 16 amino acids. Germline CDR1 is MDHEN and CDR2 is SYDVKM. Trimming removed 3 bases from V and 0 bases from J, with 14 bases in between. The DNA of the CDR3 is TGTGCCAGCAGTTTTCTGTCTGCCGGACACCAAGAGACCCAGTACTTC. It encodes CASSFLSAGHQETQYF. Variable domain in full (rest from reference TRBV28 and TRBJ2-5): DVKVTQSSRYLVKRTGEKVFLECVQDMDHENMFWYRQDPGLGLRLIYFSYDVKMKEKGDIPEGYSVSREKKERFSLILESASTNQTSMYLCASSFLSAGHQETQYFGPGTRLLVL.

The chain's CDR3 is CASSLGTGASEQYF. CDR3 DNA: TGTGCCAGCAGCCTCGGGACAGGGGCTTCCGAGCAGTACTTC. The chain uses TRBV12-3 or TRBV12-4 and TRBJ2-7, with TRBD1 matching 10 bases. The CDR3 covers 14 residues. Germline trimming cut 6 bases from V and 6 bases from J; bases unmatched to any gene: 8.

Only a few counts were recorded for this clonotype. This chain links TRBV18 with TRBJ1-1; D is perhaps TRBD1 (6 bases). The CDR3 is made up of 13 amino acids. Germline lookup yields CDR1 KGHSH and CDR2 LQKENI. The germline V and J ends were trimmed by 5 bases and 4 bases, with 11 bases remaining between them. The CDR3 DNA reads TGTGCCAGCTCAGGTACAGGGAGCACTGAAGCTTTCTTT. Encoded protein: CASSGTGSTEAFF.

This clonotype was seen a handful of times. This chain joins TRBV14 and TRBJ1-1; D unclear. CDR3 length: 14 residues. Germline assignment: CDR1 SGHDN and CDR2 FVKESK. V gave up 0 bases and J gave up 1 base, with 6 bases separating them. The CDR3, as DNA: TGTGCCAGCAGCCAAGAAACGGGGAACACTGAAGCTTTCTTT. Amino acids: CASSQETGNTEAFF.

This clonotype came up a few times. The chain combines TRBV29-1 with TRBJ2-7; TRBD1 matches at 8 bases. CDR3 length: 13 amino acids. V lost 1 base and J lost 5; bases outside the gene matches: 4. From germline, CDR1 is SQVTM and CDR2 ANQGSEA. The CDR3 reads CSVEGQGRHEQYF. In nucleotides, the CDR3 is TGCAGCGTTGAAGGACAGGGGAGGCACGAGCAGTACTTC.

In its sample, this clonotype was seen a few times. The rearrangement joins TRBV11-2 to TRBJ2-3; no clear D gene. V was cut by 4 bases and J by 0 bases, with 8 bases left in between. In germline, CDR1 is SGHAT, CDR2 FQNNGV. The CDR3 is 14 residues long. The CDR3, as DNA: TGTGCCAGCAGCTCGGCTATAAGCACAGATACGCAGTATTTT. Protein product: CASSSAISTDTQYF.

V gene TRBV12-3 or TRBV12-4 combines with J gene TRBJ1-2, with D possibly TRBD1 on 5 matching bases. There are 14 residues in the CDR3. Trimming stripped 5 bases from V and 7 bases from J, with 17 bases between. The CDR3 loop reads CASSGTGGLSGYTF. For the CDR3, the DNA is TGTGCCAGCAGTGGGACGGGGGGTTTGAGTGGCTACACCTTC.

The CDR3 region has the DNA TGTGCCAGCAAACCTGGGACCGCTAGGAACTATGGCTACACCTTC. It specifies CASKPGTARNYGYTF. The gene calls are TRBV7-8 and TRBJ1-2; D possibly corresponds to TRBD1 (5 bases). The CDR3 runs to 15 residues. Trimming pared 7 bases from V and 2 bases from J, leaving 17 bases between. CDR1 SGHVS and CDR2 FQNEAQ come from the germline V gene.

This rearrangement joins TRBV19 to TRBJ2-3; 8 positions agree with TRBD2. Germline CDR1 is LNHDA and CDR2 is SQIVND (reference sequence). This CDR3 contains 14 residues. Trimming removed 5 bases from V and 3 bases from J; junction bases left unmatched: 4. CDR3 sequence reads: CASSETSATDTQYF. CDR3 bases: TGTGCCAGTAGTGAGACTAGCGCTACAGATACGCAGTATTTT.

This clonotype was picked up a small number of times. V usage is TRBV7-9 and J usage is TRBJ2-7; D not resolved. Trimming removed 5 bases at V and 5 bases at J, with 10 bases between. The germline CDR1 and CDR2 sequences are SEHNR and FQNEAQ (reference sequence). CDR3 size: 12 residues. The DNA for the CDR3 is TGTGCCAGCAGCCCCCAGCCTCACGAGCAGTACTTC. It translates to CASSPQPHEQYF.

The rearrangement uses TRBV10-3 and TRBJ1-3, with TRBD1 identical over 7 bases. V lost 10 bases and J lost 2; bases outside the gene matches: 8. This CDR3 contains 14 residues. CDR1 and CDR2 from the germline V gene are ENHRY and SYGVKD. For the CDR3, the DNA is TGTGCCAACTCAAGGACAGGACCTGGAAACACCATATATTTT. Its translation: CANSRTGPGNTIYF.

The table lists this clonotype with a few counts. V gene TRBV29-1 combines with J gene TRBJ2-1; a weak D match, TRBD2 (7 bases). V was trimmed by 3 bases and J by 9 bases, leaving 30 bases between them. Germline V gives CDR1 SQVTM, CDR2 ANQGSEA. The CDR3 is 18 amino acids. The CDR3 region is CSVEFFVTEGGAFGEQFF. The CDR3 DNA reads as TGCAGCGTTGAGTTCTTTGTCACCGAGGGGGGGGCGTTCGGTGAGCAGTTCTTC.

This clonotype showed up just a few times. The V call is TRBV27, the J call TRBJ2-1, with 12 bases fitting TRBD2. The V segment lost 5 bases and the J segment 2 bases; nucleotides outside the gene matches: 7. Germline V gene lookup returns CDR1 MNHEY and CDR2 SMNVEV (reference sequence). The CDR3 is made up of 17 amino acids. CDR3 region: CASSQRLAGAPYNEQFF. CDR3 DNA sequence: TGTGCCAGCAGTCAGCGACTAGCGGGGGCCCCCTACAATGAGCAGTTCTTC.

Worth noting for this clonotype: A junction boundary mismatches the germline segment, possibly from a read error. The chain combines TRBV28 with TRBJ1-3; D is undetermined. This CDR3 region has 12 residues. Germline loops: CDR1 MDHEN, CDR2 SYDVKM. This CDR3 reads CASSLSGNTLYF. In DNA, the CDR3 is TGTGCCAGCAGTTTATCCGGAAACACCCTATATTTT.

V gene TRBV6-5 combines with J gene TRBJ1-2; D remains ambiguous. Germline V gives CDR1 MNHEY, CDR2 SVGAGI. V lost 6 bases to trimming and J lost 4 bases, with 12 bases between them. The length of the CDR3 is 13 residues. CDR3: CASSHSRPYGYTF. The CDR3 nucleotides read TGTGCCAGCAGCCATTCAAGACCCTATGGCTACACCTTC.

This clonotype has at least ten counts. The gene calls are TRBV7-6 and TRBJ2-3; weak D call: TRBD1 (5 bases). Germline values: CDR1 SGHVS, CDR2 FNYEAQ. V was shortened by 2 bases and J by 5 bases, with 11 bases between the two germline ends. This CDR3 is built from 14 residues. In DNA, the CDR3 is TGTGCCAGCAGCTTAAGGGGTATTGGAGATACGCAGTATTTT. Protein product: CASSLRGIGDTQYF.